The TCR beta chain under discussion was sequenced for a study of control samples from healthy donors and cancer patients. Here immunoSEQ multiplex PCR was the method, and the copy in TCRdb shows in-frame clones only, minus some. The table records 100,000 to 150,000 clones, about nine tenths of them present only once. The CDR3 extends over 19 amino acids. V dropped 5 bases and J dropped 0; count of bases not matched to a gene: 13. Germline V gene sequence: CDR1 LNHNV, CDR2 YYDKDF (reference sequence). Sequenced sample: blood. The chain is built from TRBV15 and TRBJ2-3; TRBD2 matches at 11 bases. This sequence originates from a man younger than 35 in good health. The CDR3 reads CATSPRGTTSGTSTDTQYF. The CDR3, as DNA: TGTGCCACCAGCCCTCGAGGTACGACTAGCGGGACTAGCACAGATACGCAGTATTTT.